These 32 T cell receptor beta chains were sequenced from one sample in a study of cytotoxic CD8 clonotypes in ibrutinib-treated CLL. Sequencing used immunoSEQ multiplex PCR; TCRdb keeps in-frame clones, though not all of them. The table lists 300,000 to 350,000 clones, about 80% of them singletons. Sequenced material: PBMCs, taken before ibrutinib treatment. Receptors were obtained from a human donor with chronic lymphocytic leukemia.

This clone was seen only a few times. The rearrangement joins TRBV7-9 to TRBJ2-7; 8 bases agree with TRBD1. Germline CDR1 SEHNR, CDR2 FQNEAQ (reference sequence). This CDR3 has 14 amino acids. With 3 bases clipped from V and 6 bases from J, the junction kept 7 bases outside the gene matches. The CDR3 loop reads CASSFGQGVSEQYF. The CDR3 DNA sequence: TGTGCCAGCAGCTTCGGACAGGGAGTCTCCGAGCAGTACTTC.

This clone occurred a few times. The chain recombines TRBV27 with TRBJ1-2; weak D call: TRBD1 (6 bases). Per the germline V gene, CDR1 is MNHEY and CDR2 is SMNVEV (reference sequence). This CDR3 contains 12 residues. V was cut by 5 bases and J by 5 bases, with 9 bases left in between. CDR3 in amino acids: CASSQQGYGYTF. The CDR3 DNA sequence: TGTGCCAGCAGTCAACAGGGATATGGCTACACCTTC.

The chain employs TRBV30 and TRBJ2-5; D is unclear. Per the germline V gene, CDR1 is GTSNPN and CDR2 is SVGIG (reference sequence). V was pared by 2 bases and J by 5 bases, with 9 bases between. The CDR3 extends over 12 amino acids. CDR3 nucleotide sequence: TGTGCCTGGAGTTATGGATCGGAGACCCAGTACTTC. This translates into CAWSYGSETQYF.

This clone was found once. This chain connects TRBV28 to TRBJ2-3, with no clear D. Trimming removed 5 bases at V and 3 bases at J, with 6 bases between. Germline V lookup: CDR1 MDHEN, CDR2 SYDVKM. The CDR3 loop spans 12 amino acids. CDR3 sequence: CASSLQTDTQYF. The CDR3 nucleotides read TGTGCCAGCAGTCTACAAACAGATACGCAGTATTTT.

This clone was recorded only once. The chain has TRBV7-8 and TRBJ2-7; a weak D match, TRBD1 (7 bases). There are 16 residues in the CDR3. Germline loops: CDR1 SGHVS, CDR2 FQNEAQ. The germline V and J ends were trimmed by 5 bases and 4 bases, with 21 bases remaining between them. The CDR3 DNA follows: TGTGCCAGCAGCCCCCGAATGGAGGGGGCGCGGTACGAGCAGTACTTC. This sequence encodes CASSPRMEGARYEQYF.

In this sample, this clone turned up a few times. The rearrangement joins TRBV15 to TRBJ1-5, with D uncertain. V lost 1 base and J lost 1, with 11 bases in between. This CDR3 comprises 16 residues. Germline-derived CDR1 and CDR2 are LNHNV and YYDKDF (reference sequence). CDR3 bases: TGTGCCACCAGCAGAGTAGTAACGGGGAGCAATCAGCCCCAGCATTTT. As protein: CATSRVVTGSNQPQHF.

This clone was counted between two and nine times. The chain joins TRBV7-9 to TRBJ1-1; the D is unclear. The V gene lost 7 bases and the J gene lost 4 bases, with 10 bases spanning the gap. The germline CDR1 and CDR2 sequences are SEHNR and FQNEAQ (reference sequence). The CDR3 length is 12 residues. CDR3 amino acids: CASNTRITEAFF. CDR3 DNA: TGTGCCAGCAACACCAGGATCACTGAAGCTTTCTTT.

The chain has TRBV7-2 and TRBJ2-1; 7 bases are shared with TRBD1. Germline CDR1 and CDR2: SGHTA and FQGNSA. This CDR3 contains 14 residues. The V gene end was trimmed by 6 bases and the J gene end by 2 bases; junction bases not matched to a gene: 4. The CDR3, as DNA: TGTGCCAGCAGGGCCGGGACAGCCTACAATGAGCAGTTCTTC. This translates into CASRAGTAYNEQFF.

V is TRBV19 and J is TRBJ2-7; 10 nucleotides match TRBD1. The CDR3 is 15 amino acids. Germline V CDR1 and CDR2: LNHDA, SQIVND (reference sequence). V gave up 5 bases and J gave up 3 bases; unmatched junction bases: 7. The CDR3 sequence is CASSPSGTGVYEQYF. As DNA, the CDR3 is TGTGCCAGTAGTCCTTCGGGGACAGGGGTCTACGAGCAGTACTTC.

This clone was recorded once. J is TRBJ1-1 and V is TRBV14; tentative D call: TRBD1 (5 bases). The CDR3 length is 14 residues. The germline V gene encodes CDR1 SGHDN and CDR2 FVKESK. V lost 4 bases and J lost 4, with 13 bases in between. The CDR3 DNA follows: TGTGCCAGCAGCCTCTCGGGGGGAAGCACTGAAGCTTTCTTT. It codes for CASSLSGGSTEAFF. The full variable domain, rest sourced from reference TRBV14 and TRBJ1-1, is EAGVTQFPSHSVIEKGQTVTLRCDPISGHDNLYWYRRVMGKEIKFLLHFVKESKQDESGMPNNRFLAERTGGTYSTLKVQPAELEDSGVYFCASSLSGGSTEAFFGQGTRLTVV.

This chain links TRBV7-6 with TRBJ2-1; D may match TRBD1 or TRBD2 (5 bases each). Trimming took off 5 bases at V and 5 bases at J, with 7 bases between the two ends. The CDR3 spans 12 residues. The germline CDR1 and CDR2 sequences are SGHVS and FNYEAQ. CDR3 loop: CASSRDHNEQFF. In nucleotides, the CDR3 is TGTGCCAGCAGCCGGGACCACAATGAGCAGTTCTTC.

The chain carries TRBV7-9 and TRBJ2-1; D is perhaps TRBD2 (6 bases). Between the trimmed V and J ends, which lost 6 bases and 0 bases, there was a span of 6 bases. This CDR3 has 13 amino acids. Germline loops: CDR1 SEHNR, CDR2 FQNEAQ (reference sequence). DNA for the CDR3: TGTGCCAGCAGGGGACTCTCCTACAATGAGCAGTTCTTC. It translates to CASRGLSYNEQFF.

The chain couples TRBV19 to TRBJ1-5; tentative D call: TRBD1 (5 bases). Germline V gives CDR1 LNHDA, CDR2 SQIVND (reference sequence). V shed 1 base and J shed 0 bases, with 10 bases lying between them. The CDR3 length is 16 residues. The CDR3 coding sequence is TGTGCCAGTAGTATAGGGGACCCGAATAGCAATCAGCCCCAGCATTTT. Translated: CASSIGDPNSNQPQHF.

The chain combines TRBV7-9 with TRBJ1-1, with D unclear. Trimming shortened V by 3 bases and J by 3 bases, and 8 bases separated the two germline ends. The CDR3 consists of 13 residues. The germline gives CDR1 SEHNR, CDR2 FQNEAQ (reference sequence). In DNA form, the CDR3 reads TGTGCCAGCAGCTTCGGTGGGGACACTGAAGCTTTCTTT. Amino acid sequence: CASSFGGDTEAFF.

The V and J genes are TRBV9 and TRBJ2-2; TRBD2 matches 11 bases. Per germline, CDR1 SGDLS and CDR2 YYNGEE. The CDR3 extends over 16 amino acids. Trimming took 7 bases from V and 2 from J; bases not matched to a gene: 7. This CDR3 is CASAPLAGGNTGELFF. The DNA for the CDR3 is TGTGCCAGCGCCCCCCTAGCGGGAGGTAACACCGGGGAGCTGTTTTTT. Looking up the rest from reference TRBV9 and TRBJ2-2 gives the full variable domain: DSGVTQTPKHLITATGQRVTLRCSPRSGDLSVYWYQQSLDQGLQFLIQYYNGEERAKGNILERFSAQQFPDLHSELNLSSLELGDSALYFCASAPLAGGNTGELFFGEGSRLTVL.

CDR3 in amino acids: CASSLTGSTQYF. CDR3 bases: TGTGCCAGCAGCTTAACCGGCTCTACGCAGTATTTT. The chain is built from TRBV7-8 and TRBJ2-3; D uncertain. V was shortened by 2 bases and J by 8 bases, with 8 bases between the two germline ends. The CDR3 loop spans 12 amino acids. Germline CDR1 is SGHVS and CDR2 is FQNEAQ.

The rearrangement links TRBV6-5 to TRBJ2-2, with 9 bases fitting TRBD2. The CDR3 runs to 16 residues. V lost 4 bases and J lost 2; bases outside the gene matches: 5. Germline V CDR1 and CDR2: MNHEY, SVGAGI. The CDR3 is CASSLTSGTNTGELFF. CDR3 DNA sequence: TGTGCCAGCAGTTTGACTAGCGGAACCAACACCGGGGAGCTGTTTTTT.

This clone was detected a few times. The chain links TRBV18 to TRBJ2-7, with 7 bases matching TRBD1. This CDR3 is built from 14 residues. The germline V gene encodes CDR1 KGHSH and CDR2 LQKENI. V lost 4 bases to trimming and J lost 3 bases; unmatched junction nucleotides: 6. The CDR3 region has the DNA TGTGCCAGCTCACAGAACCGGGACAGCTACGAGCAGTACTTC. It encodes CASSQNRDSYEQYF.

The DNA of the CDR3 is TGTGCCTGGAGTATGGAGGGGGCTAGTAACTATGGCTACACCTTC. This translates into CAWSMEGASNYGYTF. The J gene is TRBJ1-2, the V gene TRBV30, with 7 bases identical to TRBD1. Germline V gene data show CDR1 as GTSNPN and CDR2 as SVGIG (reference sequence). The CDR3 consists of 15 residues. J gave up 1 base and V 2 bases, and 7 bases lay outside the gene matches.

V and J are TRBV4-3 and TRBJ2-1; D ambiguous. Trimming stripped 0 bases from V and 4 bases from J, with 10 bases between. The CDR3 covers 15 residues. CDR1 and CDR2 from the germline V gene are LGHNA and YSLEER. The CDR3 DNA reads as TGCGCCAGCAGCCAAGATCGGGCTATGTACAATGAGCAGTTCTTC. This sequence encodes CASSQDRAMYNEQFF.

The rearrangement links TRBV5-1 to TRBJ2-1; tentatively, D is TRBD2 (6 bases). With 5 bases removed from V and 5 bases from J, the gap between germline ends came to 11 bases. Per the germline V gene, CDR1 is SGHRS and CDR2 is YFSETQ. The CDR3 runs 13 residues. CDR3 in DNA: TGCGCCAGCAGACGAACTAGCAACAATGAGCAGTTCTTC. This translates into CASRRTSNNEQFF.

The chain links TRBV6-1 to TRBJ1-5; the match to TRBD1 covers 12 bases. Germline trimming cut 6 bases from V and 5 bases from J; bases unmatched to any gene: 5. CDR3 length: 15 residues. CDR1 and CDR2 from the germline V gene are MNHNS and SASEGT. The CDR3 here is CASRGTGGGDQPQHF. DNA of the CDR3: TGTGCCAGCAGGGGGACAGGGGGCGGGGATCAGCCCCAGCATTTT.

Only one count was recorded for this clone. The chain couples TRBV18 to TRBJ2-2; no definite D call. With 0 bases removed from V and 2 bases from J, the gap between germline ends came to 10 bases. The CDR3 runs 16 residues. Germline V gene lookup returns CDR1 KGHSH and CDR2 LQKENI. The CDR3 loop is CASSPPQRVNTGELFF. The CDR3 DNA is TGTGCCAGCTCACCACCGCAAAGGGTAAACACCGGGGAGCTGTTTTTT.

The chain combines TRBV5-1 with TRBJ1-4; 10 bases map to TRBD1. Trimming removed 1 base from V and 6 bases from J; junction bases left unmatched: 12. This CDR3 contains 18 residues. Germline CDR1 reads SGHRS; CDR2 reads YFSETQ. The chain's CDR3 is CASSLYPATGGADEKLFF. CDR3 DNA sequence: TGCGCCAGCAGCTTGTATCCCGCGACAGGGGGCGCCGATGAAAAACTGTTTTTT. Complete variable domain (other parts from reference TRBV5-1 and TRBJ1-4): KAGVTQTPRYLIKTRGQQVTLSCSPISGHRSVSWYQQTPGQGLQFLFEYFSETQRNKGNFPGRFSGRQFSNSRSEMNVSTLELGDSALYLCASSLYPATGGADEKLFFGSGTQLSVL.

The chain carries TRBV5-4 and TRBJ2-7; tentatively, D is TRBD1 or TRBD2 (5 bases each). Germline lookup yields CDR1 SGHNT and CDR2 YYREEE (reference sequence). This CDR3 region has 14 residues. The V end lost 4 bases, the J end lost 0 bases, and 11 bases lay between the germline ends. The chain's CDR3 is CASSPWGSSYEQYF. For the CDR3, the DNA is TGTGCCAGCAGCCCATGGGGGAGCTCCTACGAGCAGTACTTC. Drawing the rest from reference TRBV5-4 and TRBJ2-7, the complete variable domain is ETGVTQSPTHLIKTRGQQVTLRCSSQSGHNTVSWYQQALGQGPQFIFQYYREEENGRGNFPPRFSGLQFPNYSSELNVNALELDDSALYLCASSPWGSSYEQYFGPGTRLTVT.

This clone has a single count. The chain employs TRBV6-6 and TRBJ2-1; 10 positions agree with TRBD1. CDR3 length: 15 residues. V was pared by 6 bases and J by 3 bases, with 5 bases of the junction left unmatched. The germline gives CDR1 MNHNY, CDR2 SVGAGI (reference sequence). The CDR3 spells CASSPGQGFYNEQFF. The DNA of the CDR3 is TGTGCCAGCAGCCCGGGACAGGGGTTCTACAATGAGCAGTTCTTC.

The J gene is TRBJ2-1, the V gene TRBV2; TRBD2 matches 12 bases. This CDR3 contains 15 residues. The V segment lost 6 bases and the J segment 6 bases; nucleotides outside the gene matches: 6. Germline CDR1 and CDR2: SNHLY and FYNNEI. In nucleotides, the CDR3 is TGTGCCAGCAGCCTAGCGGGAGGGCCTGTCAATGAGCAGTTCTTC. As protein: CASSLAGGPVNEQFF.

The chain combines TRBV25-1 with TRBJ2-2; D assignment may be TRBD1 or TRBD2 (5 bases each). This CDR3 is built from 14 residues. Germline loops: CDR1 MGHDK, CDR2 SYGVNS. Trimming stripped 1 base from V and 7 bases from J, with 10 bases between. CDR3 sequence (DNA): TGTGCCAGCAGTGAATTAATGAGGGGCGGGGAGCTGTTTTTT. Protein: CASSELMRGGELFF.

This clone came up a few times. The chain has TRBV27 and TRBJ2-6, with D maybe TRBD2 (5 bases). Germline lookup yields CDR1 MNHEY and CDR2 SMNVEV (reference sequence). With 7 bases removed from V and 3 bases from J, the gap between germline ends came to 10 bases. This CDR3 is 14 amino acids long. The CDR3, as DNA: TGTGCCAGCACGGAGGCTGGTGGGGCCAACGTCCTGACTTTC. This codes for CASTEAGGANVLTF.

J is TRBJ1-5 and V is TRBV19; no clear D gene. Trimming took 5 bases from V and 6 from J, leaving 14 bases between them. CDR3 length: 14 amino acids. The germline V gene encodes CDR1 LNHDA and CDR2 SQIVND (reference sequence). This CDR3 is CASSFFLVSQPQHF. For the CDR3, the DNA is TGTGCCAGTAGTTTTTTTTTGGTTTCTCAGCCCCAGCATTTT. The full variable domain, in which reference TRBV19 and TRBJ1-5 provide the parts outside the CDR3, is DGGITQSPKYLFRKEGQNVTLSCEQNLNHDAMYWYRQDPGQGLRLIYYSQIVNDFQKGDIAEGYSVSREKKESFPLTVTSAQKNPTAFYLCASSFFLVSQPQHFGDGTRLSIL.

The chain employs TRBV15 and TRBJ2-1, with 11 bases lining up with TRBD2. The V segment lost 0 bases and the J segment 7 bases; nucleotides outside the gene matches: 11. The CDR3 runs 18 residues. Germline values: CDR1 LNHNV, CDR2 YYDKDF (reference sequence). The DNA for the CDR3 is TGTGCCACCAGCAGAGATCTGACTAGCGGGACCGTCGATAATGAGCAGTTCTTC. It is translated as CATSRDLTSGTVDNEQFF.

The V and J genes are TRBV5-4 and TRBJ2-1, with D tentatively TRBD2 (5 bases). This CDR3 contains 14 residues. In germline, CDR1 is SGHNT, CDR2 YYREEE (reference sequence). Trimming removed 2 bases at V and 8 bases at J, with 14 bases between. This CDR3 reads CASSLSAAVDEQFF. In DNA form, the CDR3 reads TGTGCCAGCAGCTTATCGGCAGCGGTCGATGAGCAGTTCTTC.